Shown below are 29 T cell receptor beta chains from a single sample sequenced in a study of identical twins. TCRdb re-called the 5' RACE reads with MiXCR, one entry per CDR3 protein. The top ten hold 2.5% to 3.5% of the sample, which has approximately 590,000 distinct CDR3 sequences, 9.6% seen once. The data also belong to a second study, concerning yellow fever vaccine responses in identical twins.

The sequenced material came from PBMCs. Source of these receptors: a woman aged 18-29 years in good health.

The rearrangement links TRBV6-1 to TRBJ2-2; the D gene is possibly TRBD1 (5 bases). This CDR3 contains 14 residues. V was trimmed by 6 bases and J by 1 base, leaving 9 bases between them. CDR1 is MNHNS and CDR2 is SASEGT in the germline V gene. CDR3 sequence: CASRTDRNTGELFF. The CDR3 region has the DNA TGTGCCAGCAGAACCGACAGGAACACCGGGGAGCTGTTTTTT.

This clonotype occurred a few times. The genes are TRBV11-1 and TRBJ2-3; the match to TRBD2 covers 7 bases. This CDR3 is built from 18 residues. Germline assignment: CDR1 SGHAT and CDR2 FQDESV (reference sequence). The ends lost 3 bases at V and 0 bases at J; junction bases unmatched: 12. The CDR3 nucleotides read TGTGCCAGCAGCTTTGGGACTAAGTCGGGCTCAAGCACAGATACGCAGTATTTT. This encodes CASSFGTKSGSSTDTQYF.

The rearrangement uses TRBV5-1 and TRBJ2-1; 12 bases match TRBD1. Germline V CDR1 and CDR2: SGHRS, YFSETQ. With V trimmed by 3 bases and J by 1 base, 8 bases remained unmatched. The CDR3 sequence is 18 residues long. CDR3 sequence reads: CASSSRDRGLESYNEQFF. DNA of the CDR3: TGCGCCAGCAGCTCCCGGGACAGGGGGCTAGAGTCCTACAATGAGCAGTTCTTC.

The chain carries TRBV27 and TRBJ2-6, with D unresolved. Trimming took 6 bases from V and 2 from J, leaving 17 bases between them. The CDR3 runs 17 residues. CDR1 and CDR2 from the germline V gene are MNHEY and SMNVEV (reference sequence). The DNA for the CDR3 is TGTGCCAGCAGCCCCCCTGGTTGGGTCACTGGGGCCAACGTCCTGACTTTC. Its protein product is CASSPPGWVTGANVLTF.

The V and J genes are TRBV5-4 and TRBJ2-1, with 8 bases lining up with TRBD1. The trim removed 3 bases at V and 7 bases at J, leaving 6 bases unmatched. This CDR3 spans 14 amino acids. CDR1 and CDR2 from the germline V gene are SGHNT and YYREEE (reference sequence). The CDR3 DNA follows: TGTGCCAGCAGCTGGACAGGGTCGAGGAATGAGCAGTTCTTC. This sequence encodes CASSWTGSRNEQFF.

The chain combines TRBV19 with TRBJ2-5, with D tentatively TRBD2 (5 bases). Per the germline V gene, CDR1 is LNHDA and CDR2 is SQIVND (reference sequence). Trimming took 6 bases from V and 5 from J, leaving 13 bases between them. The CDR3 runs 13 residues. CDR3 residues: CASRQSGPETQYF. CDR3 DNA sequence: TGTGCCAGTAGACAGAGCGGTCCGGAGACCCAGTACTTC.

This clonotype appeared many times. The CDR3 is CASSQGIRDSPYF. The CDR3 DNA reads TGTGCCAGCAGCCAAGGAATTCGGGACAGCCCTTACTTC. V usage is TRBV4-2 and J usage is TRBJ2-5; TRBD1 aligns across 7 bases. Looked up from germline, CDR1 is LGHNA and CDR2 is YNFKEQ. The CDR3 extends over 13 amino acids. Unmatched junction bases numbered 10, after V lost 1 base and J lost 14 bases.

There are many counts of this clonotype. CDR3 sequence: CASSTGLAGGEQYF. In nucleotides, the CDR3 is TGTGCCAGCAGTACCGGACTAGCGGGAGGCGAGCAGTACTTC. The chain uses TRBV12-3 or TRBV12-4 and TRBJ2-7, with 14 positions matching TRBD2. This CDR3 has 14 residues. The V segment lost 5 bases and the J segment 6 bases; nucleotides outside the gene matches: 3.

The CDR3 region is CASSPFSKYAQFF. The CDR3 region has the DNA TGCGCCAGCAGCCCGTTTTCAAAATACGCCCAGTTCTTC. This rearrangement joins TRBV5-1 to TRBJ2-1; no definite D call. There are 13 residues in the CDR3. In germline, CDR1 is SGHRS, CDR2 YFSETQ. Trimming pared 4 bases from V and 13 bases from J, leaving 18 bases between.

This clonotype was counted ten times or more. The chain uses TRBV5-1 and TRBJ2-1, with a possible D match to TRBD2 (6 bases). The ends were cut back, 1 base at V and 0 bases at J, with 8 bases in the middle. The germline CDR1 and CDR2 sequences are SGHRS and YFSETQ. The CDR3 is 15 amino acids. The CDR3 coding sequence is TGCGCCAGCAGCTTGACTAGCAACTCCTACAATGAGCAGTTCTTC. Translated, it gives CASSLTSNSYNEQFF.

The chain links TRBV28 to TRBJ2-7; D may match TRBD1 or TRBD2 (6 bases each). The V end was cut by 4 bases, the J end by 3 bases, with 19 bases between. There are 16 residues in the CDR3. Germline V gene sequence: CDR1 MDHEN, CDR2 SYDVKM. CDR3 nucleotide sequence: TGTGCCAGCAGTTCCCCGGGGGCCCAGGGGTACTACGAGCAGTACTTC. Protein sequence: CASSSPGAQGYYEQYF.

This clonotype came up many times. The chain has TRBV29-1 and TRBJ1-1, with D possibly TRBD1 on 6 matching bases. Germline loops: CDR1 SQVTM, CDR2 ANQGSEA. Trimming took off 4 bases at V and 4 bases at J, with 13 bases between the two ends. The CDR3 loop spans 13 amino acids. This CDR3 is CSVVAGGGTEAFF. CDR3 DNA: TGCAGCGTTGTAGCCGGGGGCGGCACTGAAGCTTTCTTT. The variable domain in full, with the rest retrieved from reference TRBV29-1 and TRBJ1-1, is SAVISQKPSRDICQRGTSLTIQCQVDSQVTMMFWYRQQPGQSLTLIATANQGSEATYESGFVIDKFPISRPNLTFSTLTVSNMSPEDSSIYLCSVVAGGGTEAFFGQGTRLTVV.

This clonotype has ten or more counts. One end of the junction is discordant with germline, which a read error may explain. The chain employs TRBV11-2 and TRBJ1-3; no firm D call. The CDR3 sequence is 15 residues long. CDR1 SGHAT and CDR2 FQNNGV come from the germline V gene. The CDR3 coding sequence is TGTGCCAGCAGCTTTAGTATCGGTATTGGAGACACCATATATTTT. The encoded protein is CASSFSIGIGDTIYF.

The chain employs TRBV4-2 and TRBJ2-7; 9 positions agree with TRBD2. After removal of 0 bases from V and 2 bases from J, the junction contained 11 bases not matched to a gene. The length of the CDR3 is 18 residues. CDR1 LGHNA and CDR2 YNFKEQ come from the germline V gene. Here the CDR3 DNA reads TGTGCCAGCAGCCAAGAGTGGGCGGGAGGGGTCCCTCCCTACGAGCAGTACTTC. Translation: CASSQEWAGGVPPYEQYF.

This clonotype was found a few times. This chain links TRBV12-3 or TRBV12-4 with TRBJ2-5; 12 bases fit TRBD2. Germline trimming cut 4 bases from V and 4 bases from J; bases unmatched to any gene: 7. The CDR3 sequence is 16 residues long. CDR3 sequence: CASSSRLAGERETQYF. CDR3 nucleotides: TGTGCCAGCAGTTCCAGACTAGCGGGGGAGCGAGAGACCCAGTACTTC.

This clonotype was counted only a few times. This chain joins TRBV5-1 and TRBJ2-7, with TRBD1 as a possible D gene (8 bases). CDR1 and CDR2 from the germline V gene are SGHRS and YFSETQ. This CDR3 spans 14 amino acids. V dropped 4 bases and J dropped 3 bases, with 14 bases sitting between them. The CDR3 bases are TGCGCCAGCAGCCTAGCGGACAGGGTCTACGAGCAGTACTTC. Protein sequence: CASSLADRVYEQYF.

The gene calls are TRBV27 and TRBJ1-1; weak D call: TRBD1 (5 bases). V was clipped by 3 bases and J by 11 bases, with 22 bases between them. CDR1 MNHEY and CDR2 SMNVEV come from the germline V gene (reference sequence). The CDR3 contains 15 residues. Written as DNA, the CDR3 is TGTGCCAGCAGTTTTTTTGGCAGGGATGATAGTAACGCTTTCTTT. It yields the protein CASSFFGRDDSNAFF.

The chain employs TRBV29-1 and TRBJ2-7; D perhaps matches TRBD1 (5 bases). CDR1 is SQVTM, CDR2 ANQGSEA, per germline. Trimming stripped 4 bases from V and 0 bases from J, with 10 bases between. The CDR3 spans 13 residues. CDR3 nucleotide sequence: TGCAGCGTTGTTCAGGGCTACTCCTACGAGCAGTACTTC. This encodes CSVVQGYSYEQYF.

This clonotype was observed at least ten times. This sequence joins TRBV12-3 or TRBV12-4 and TRBJ1-3; D not certain. The CDR3 covers 15 residues. V was shortened by 3 bases and J by 3 bases, with 12 bases between the two germline ends. CDR3 residues: CASSFSVARGNTIYF. The DNA of the CDR3 is TGTGCCAGCAGTTTCTCCGTAGCACGTGGAAACACCATATATTTT.

This clonotype has only a few counts. Here the CDR3 reads CASSPSIATNEKLFF. The CDR3, as DNA: TGTGCCAGCAGCCCATCAATCGCAACTAATGAAAAACTGTTTTTT. The genes are TRBV27 and TRBJ1-4; D gene ambiguous. The germline V gene encodes CDR1 MNHEY and CDR2 SMNVEV (reference sequence). This CDR3 is 15 amino acids long. Trimming took 6 bases from V and 0 from J, leaving 11 bases between them.

The chain joins TRBV6-2 or TRBV6-3 to TRBJ2-7, with 8 bases aligning to TRBD1. V was clipped by 8 bases and J by 8 bases; unmatched bases: 5. CDR3 length: 11 residues. Germline V lookup: CDR1 MNHEY, CDR2 SVGEGT. The DNA for the CDR3 is TGTGCCAGCTCGGACAGGGCTCAGCAGTACTTC. It codes for CASSDRAQQYF.

This clonotype was seen a handful of times. The chain couples TRBV29-1 to TRBJ2-2, with a possible D match to TRBD1 (5 bases). CDR1 and CDR2 from the germline V gene are SQVTM and ANQGSEA. Trimming stripped 2 bases from V and 7 bases from J, with 11 bases between. This CDR3 is 13 amino acids long. The CDR3 DNA reads TGCAGCGTTGAAACTGGGGCGATCGGGGAGCTGTTTTTT. Translated: CSVETGAIGELFF.

This clonotype was seen only a few times. The genes are TRBV2 and TRBJ2-4; 10 bases agree with TRBD2. After removal of 6 bases from V and 0 bases from J, the junction contained 11 bases not matched to a gene. CDR1 is SNHLY and CDR2 is FYNNEI in the germline V gene. This CDR3 is 18 amino acids long. The CDR3 is CASSDWLAGVLAKNIQYF. The CDR3 DNA sequence: TGTGCCAGCAGCGACTGGCTAGCGGGGGTACTAGCCAAAAACATTCAGTACTTC.

This clonotype was counted at least ten times. The chain carries TRBV4-3 and TRBJ2-7; D gene unclear. CDR1 LGHNA and CDR2 YSLEER come from the germline V gene. This CDR3 comprises 13 residues. Trimming pared 1 base from V and 8 bases from J, leaving 12 bases between. CDR3 region: CASSQAERFQQYF. In DNA, the CDR3 is TGCGCCAGCAGCCAAGCGGAACGATTCCAGCAGTACTTC.

This clonotype turned up a few times. V and J are TRBV20-1 and TRBJ2-2; TRBD2 is a possible D gene (5 bases). Germline values: CDR1 DFQATT, CDR2 SNEGSKA (reference sequence). The V end was cut by 6 bases, the J end by 7 bases, with 12 bases between. This CDR3 has 12 amino acids. CDR3 in DNA: TGCAGTGCCGCGAGCCGGGGCGGGGAGCTGTTTTTT. Its protein product is CSAASRGGELFF.

The chain carries TRBV29-1 and TRBJ2-1; TRBD2 matches 9 bases. This CDR3 spans 17 amino acids. CDR1 and CDR2 (germline): SQVTM, ANQGSEA. V was pared by 6 bases and J by 8 bases, with 20 bases of the junction left unmatched. This CDR3 reads CSVENRILAGVVDEQFF. The CDR3 DNA reads as TGCAGCGTGGAAAACAGGATTTTAGCGGGGGTAGTTGATGAGCAGTTCTTC.

The rearrangement links TRBV20-1 to TRBJ2-7; D gene uncertain. CDR3 size: 13 residues. Looked up from germline, CDR1 is DFQATT and CDR2 is SNEGSKA (reference sequence). The CDR3 region is CSTPLRSSYEQYF. In nucleotides, the CDR3 is TGCAGCACCCCCCTGAGGAGCTCCTACGAGCAGTACTTC.

The chain employs TRBV20-1 and TRBJ1-1; D not resolved. In germline, CDR1 is DFQATT, CDR2 SNEGSKA (reference sequence). CDR3 size: 12 residues. V was pared by 0 bases and J by 10 bases, with 12 bases between. CDR3 sequence: CSAREKHFGAFF. The CDR3 DNA reads TGCAGTGCTAGAGAAAAGCATTTTGGAGCTTTCTTT.

This clonotype was detected only a few times. The rearrangement joins TRBV5-6 to TRBJ1-3; no definite D call. Per the germline V gene, CDR1 is SGHDT and CDR2 is YYEEEE. V was cut by 3 bases and J by 0 bases, with 10 bases left in between. There are 15 residues in the CDR3. CDR3 sequence reads: CASSSQRSSGNTIYF. The CDR3 DNA reads TGTGCCAGCAGCTCACAGCGAAGCTCTGGAAACACCATATATTTT.